This TCR beta chain was captured by sequencing in a study of early T cells in non-severe SARS-CoV-2 infection. About the research overall: Sequencing of unsorted whole blood was done on bulk RNA, leaving chains unpaired.

This clonotype was seen ten or more times. Its target is unknown. Study conclusions and caveats: Matches to VDJdb favored anti-spike CD8 responses and missed private and CD4 specificities.

V gave up 2 bases and J gave up 8 bases, with 15 bases separating them. The CDR3 extends over 14 amino acids. Germline CDR1 and CDR2: LNHDA and SQIVND (reference sequence). Each CDR3 protein gets one entry after TCRdb re-called the 5' RACE reads with MiXCR. The table has about 48,000 distinct CDR3 sequences, 6.5% to 9.5% seen once. This TCR came from an adult who was a healthcare worker with PCR-confirmed SARS-CoV-2 infection or an uninfected control (not recorded which). The sequencing sample was made of whole blood. This chain connects TRBV19 to TRBJ1-1; D remains unclear. DNA of the CDR3: TGTGCCAGTAGTATAATAGGGTCGTCAACCGAAGCTTTCTTT. It codes for CASSIIGSSTEAFF. Full variable domain (missing parts from reference TRBV19 and TRBJ1-1): DGGITQSPKYLFRKEGQNVTLSCEQNLNHDAMYWYRQDPGQGLRLIYYSQIVNDFQKGDIAEGYSVSREKKESFPLTVTSAQKNPTAFYLCASSIIGSSTEAFFGQGTRLTVV.